Sequencing of this T cell receptor (beta chain) was carried out in a study of shared T cell receptors in the human thymus. The data were produced by immunoSEQ multiplex PCR, yet TCRdb's version contains in-frame clones alone and is incomplete. The sample lists 640,000 or so clones, around 87% seen once, with roughly 0.0089% in the top ten. This CDR3 has 15 amino acids. With 0 bases removed from V and 3 bases from J, the gap between germline ends came to 12 bases. Germline CDR1 reads LGHNA; CDR2 reads YSLEER. This sample was shared with a second study, whose subject was human thymus T cells. From that report: Corrective surgery for congenital heart defects was being performed on the healthy Finnish infants who served as donors. The thymus tissue came from resections taken during corrective heart surgery. Seemingly biased V and J gene usage marked thymic and blood repertoires. Thymic repertoires from unrelated individuals overlapped highly, related research reported.

The TCR sequence derives from a boy younger than two with a congenital heart defect. The chain is built from TRBV4-3 and TRBJ2-7; D is unclear. Sequenced: thymocytes. The CDR3 loop is CASSQESRIVYEQYF. The CDR3 DNA reads as TGCGCCAGCAGCCAAGAGTCCAGGATAGTCTACGAGCAGTACTTC.